This T cell receptor beta chain was identified in a study of regulatory T cells in long-lasting Graves disease. Study background: Graves' patients (newly diagnosed) had been on antithyroid drugs under 3 months.

Building of the TCR beta libraries involved iRepertoire HTBI primers and Arm-PCR of CDR3 regions. One entry per CDR3 protein results from TCRdb running MiXCR on the multiplex PCR reads. The table has roughly 440,000 distinct CDR3 sequences, roughly 15% seen once. Specified time point: newly diagnosed GD, antithyroid drugs for less than 3 months. PBMC-extracted RNA yielded the TCR library. Into tubes containing EDTA, 8 to 9.5 milliliters of peripheral blood were drawn. Germline CDR1 and CDR2: MNHEY and SMNVEV (reference sequence). Trimming removed 6 bases from V and 4 bases from J, with 19 bases in between. The CDR3 consists of 15 residues. These data were likewise used in another study, on T cells in Graves' hyperthyroidism and ophthalmopathy. As that report states: HTBI primers drove first-round RT-PCR of the TCR CDR3.

The chain has TRBV27 and TRBJ2-7; tentatively, D is TRBD2 (6 bases). This TCR came from a woman under 30 with Graves disease. The sample in question was peripheral blood mononuclear cells (PBMCs), obtained at new diagnosis, from a patient treated with antithyroid drugs. DNA of the CDR3: TGTGCCAGCAGCTCAATTGCGGGGCTTAGTTACGAGCAGTACTTC. Residues: CASSSIAGLSYEQYF.